What follows are 4 T cell receptor beta chains derived from one specimen sequenced in a study of beta chain features in type 1 diabetes. Reverse transcribing all isolated RNA meant expressed TCRB transcripts were sequenced. Clones were read by immunoSEQ multiplex PCR, and TCRdb kept only the in-frame ones, dropping some. Found here are roughly 170,000 clones, around 13% of them singletons; the top ten hold 0.55% to 0.8%. Sequencing was performed on central memory CD4+ T cells from blood. The receptors were gathered from a young woman in good health.

This clone turned up a few times. The V call is TRBV29-1, the J call TRBJ2-1; 12 nucleotides align to TRBD2. Germline trimming cut 6 bases from V and 9 bases from J; bases unmatched to any gene: 3. This CDR3 spans 12 amino acids. CDR1 is SQVTM, CDR2 ANQGSEA, per germline. CDR3 DNA sequence: TGCAGCGTGAAGACTAGCGGGGGTGAGCAGTTCTTC. It specifies CSVKTSGGEQFF.

This clone has a handful of counts. This sequence joins TRBV27 and TRBJ2-7, with 13 bases lining up with TRBD2. Looked up from germline, CDR1 is MNHEY and CDR2 is SMNVEV (reference sequence). The junction had 7 bases not matched to a gene; V was cut back by 3 bases and J by 5 bases. The CDR3 spans 16 residues. The chain's CDR3 is CASSLLGTSGNHEQYF. The CDR3, as DNA: TGTGCCAGCAGTTTGCTCGGGACTAGCGGGAACCACGAGCAGTACTTC.

The chain uses TRBV11-2 and TRBJ1-1; no reliable D call. Germline assignment: CDR1 SGHAT and CDR2 FQNNGV. V lost 3 bases to trimming and J lost 2 bases, with 7 bases between them. This CDR3 is built from 13 residues. The CDR3 here is CASSFDINTEAFF. The CDR3 DNA follows: TGTGCCAGCAGCTTTGACATTAACACTGAAGCTTTCTTT.

A few counts support this clone. The chain joins TRBV5-4 to TRBJ2-1, with 7 positions matching TRBD2. Germline assignment: CDR1 SGHNT and CDR2 YYREEE (reference sequence). There are 15 residues in the CDR3. The trim removed 3 bases at V and 4 bases at J, leaving 7 bases unmatched. CDR3 coding DNA: TGTGCCAGCAGCTCGCCGGGACTACAATACAATGAGCAGTTCTTC. It codes for CASSSPGLQYNEQFF.